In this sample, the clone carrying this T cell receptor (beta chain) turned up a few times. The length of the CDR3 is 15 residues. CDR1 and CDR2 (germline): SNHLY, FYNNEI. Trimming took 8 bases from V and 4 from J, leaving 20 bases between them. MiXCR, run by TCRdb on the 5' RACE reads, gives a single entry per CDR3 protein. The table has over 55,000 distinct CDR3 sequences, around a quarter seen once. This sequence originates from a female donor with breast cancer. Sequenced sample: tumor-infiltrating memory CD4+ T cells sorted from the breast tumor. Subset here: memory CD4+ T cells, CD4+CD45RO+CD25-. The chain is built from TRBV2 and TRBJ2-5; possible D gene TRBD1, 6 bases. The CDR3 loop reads CASRDTSHPRETQYF. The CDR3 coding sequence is TGTGCCAGCCGGGACACCTCCCACCCCCGAGAGACCCAGTACTTC.